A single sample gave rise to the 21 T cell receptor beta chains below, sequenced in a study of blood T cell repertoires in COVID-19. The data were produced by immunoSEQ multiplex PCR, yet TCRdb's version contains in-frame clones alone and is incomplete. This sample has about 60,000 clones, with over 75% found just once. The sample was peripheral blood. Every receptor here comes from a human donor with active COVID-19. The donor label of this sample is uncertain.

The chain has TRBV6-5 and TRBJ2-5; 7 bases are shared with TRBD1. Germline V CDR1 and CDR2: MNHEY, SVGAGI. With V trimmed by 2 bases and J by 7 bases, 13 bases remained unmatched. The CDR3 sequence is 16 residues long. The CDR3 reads CASSYAGDSPAGTQYF. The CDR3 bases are TGTGCCAGCAGTTACGCTGGGGACAGCCCAGCCGGGACCCAGTACTTC.

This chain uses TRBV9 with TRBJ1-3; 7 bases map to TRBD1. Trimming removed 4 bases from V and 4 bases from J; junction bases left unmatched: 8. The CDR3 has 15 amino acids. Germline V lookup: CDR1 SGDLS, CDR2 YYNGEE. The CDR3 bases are TGTGCCAGCAGCACAGCAGGGGGACGGGGAAACACCATATATTTT. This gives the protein CASSTAGGRGNTIYF.

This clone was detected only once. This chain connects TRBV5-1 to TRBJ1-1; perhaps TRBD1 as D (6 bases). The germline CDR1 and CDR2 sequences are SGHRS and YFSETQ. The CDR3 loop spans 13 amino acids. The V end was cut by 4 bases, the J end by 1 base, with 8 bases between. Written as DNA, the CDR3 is TGCGCCAGCAGCGTGGGACAGAACACTGAAGCTTTCTTT. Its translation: CASSVGQNTEAFF.

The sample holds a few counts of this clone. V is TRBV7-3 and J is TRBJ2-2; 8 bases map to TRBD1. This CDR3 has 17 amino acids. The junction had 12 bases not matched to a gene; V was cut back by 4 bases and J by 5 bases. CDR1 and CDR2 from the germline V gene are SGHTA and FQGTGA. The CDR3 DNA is TGTGCCAGCAGCTCCCAACCTCAGGGGGCGCAAACCGGGGAGCTGTTTTTT. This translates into CASSSQPQGAQTGELFF.

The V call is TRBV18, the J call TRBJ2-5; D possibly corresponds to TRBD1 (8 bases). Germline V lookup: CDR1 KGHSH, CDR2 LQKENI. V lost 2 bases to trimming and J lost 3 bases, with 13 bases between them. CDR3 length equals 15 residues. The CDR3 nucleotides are TGTGCCAGCTCACCAGGACAGGGAGGGGAAGAGACCCAGTACTTC. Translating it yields CASSPGQGGEETQYF.

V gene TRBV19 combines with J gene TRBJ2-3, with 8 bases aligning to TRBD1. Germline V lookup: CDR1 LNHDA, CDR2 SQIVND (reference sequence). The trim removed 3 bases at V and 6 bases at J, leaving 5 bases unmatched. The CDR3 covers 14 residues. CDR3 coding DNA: TGTGCCAGTAGTATCGACAGGGGCCGGGATACGCAGTATTTT. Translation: CASSIDRGRDTQYF.

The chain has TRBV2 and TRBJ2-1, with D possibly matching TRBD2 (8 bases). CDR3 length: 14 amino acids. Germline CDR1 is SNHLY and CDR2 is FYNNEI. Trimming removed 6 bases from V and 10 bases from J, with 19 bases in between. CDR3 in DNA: TGTGCCAGCAGGGGGACTAGGGGGCGTCAGGAGCAGTTCTTC. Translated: CASRGTRGRQEQFF.

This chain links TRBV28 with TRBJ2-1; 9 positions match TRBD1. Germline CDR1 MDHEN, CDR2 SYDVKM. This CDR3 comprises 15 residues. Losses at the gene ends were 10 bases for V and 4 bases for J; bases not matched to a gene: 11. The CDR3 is CATTPRDRDYNEQFF. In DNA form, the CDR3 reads TGTGCCACCACTCCCCGGGACAGGGATTACAATGAGCAGTTCTTC.

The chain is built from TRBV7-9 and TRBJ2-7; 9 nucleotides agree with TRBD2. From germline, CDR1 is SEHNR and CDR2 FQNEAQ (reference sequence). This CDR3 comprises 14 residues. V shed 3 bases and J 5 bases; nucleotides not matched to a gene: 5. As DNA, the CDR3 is TGTGCCAGCAGCTTTAGCGGGAGTAGGGACGAGCAGTACTTC. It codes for CASSFSGSRDEQYF.

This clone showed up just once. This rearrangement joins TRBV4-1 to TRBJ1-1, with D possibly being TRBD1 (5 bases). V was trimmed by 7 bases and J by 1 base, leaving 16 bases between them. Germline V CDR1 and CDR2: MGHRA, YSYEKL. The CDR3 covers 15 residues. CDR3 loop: CASTLTGGWNTEAFF. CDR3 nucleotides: TGCGCCAGCACCCTTACTGGGGGGTGGAACACTGAAGCTTTCTTT.

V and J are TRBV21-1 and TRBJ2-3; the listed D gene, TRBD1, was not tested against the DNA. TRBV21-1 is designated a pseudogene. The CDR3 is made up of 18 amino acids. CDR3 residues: CASSPGTGPATSTDTQYF. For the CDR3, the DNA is TGTGCCAGCAGCCCAGGGACAGGACCTGCTACTAGCACAGATACGCAGTATTTT.

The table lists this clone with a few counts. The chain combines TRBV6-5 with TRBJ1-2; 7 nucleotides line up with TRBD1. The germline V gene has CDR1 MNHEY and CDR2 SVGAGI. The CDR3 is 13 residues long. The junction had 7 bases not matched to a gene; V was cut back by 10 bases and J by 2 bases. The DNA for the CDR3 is TGTGCCACTGCGGGACAGTCGAACTATGGCTACACCTTC. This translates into CATAGQSNYGYTF.

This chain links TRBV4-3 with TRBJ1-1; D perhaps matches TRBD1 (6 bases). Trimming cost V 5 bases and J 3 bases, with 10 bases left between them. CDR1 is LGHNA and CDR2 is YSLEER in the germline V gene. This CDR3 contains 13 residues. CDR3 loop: CASSSQGYTEAFF. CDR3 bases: TGCGCCAGCAGCTCACAGGGATACACTGAAGCTTTCTTT.

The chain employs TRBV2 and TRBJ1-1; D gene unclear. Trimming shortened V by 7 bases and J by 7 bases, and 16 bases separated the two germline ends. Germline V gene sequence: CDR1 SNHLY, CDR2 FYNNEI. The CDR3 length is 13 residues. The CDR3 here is CASIPSTTSEAFF. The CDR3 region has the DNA TGTGCCAGCATTCCGTCAACCACTAGTGAAGCTTTCTTT.

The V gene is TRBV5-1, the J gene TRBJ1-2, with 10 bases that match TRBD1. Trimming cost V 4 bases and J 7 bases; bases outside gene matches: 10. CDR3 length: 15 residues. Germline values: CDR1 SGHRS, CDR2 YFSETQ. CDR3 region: CASSPGQGSIGGYTF. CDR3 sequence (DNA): TGCGCCAGCAGCCCGGGACAGGGGTCGATCGGTGGCTACACCTTC.

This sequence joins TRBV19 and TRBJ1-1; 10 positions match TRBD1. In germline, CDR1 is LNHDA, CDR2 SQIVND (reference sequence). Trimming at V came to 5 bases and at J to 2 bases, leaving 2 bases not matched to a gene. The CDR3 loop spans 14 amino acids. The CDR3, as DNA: TGTGCCAGTAGTTGGGACAGGGGCAACACTGAAGCTTTCTTT. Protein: CASSWDRGNTEAFF.

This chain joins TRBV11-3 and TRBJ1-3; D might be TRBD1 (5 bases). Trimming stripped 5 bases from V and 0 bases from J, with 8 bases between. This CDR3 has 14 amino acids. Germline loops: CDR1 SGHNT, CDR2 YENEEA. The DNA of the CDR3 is TGTGCCAGCAGCCCGGGGGGCTCTGGAAACACCATATATTTT. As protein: CASSPGGSGNTIYF. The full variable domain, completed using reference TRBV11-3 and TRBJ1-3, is EAGVVQSPRYKIIEKKQPVAFWCNPISGHNTLYWYLQNLGQGPELLIRYENEEAVDDSQLPKDRFSAERLKGVDSTLKIQPAELGDSAVYLCASSPGGSGNTIYFGEGSWLTVV.

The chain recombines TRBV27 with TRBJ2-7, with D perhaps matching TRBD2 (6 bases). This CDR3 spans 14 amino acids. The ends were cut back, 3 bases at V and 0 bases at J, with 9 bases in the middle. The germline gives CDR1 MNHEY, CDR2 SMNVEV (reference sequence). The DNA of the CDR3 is TGTGCCAGCAGTTTCGAGGGAGGCTCCTACGAGCAGTACTTC. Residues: CASSFEGGSYEQYF.

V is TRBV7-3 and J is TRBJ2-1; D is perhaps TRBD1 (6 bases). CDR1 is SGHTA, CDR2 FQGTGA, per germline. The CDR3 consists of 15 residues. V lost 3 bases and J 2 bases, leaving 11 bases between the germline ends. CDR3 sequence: CASSFTGSPYNEQFF. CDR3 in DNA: TGTGCCAGCAGCTTCACAGGGTCACCCTACAATGAGCAGTTCTTC.

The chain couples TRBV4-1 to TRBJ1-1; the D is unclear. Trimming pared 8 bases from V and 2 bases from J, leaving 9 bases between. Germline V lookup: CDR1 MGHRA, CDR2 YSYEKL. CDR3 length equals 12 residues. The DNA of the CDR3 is TGCGCCAGCGGTACTTTTAACACTGAAGCTTTCTTT. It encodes CASGTFNTEAFF.

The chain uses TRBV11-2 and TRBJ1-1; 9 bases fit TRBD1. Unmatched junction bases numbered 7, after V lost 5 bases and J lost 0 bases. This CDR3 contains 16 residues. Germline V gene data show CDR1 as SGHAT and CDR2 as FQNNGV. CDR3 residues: CASSPTGGYVNTEAFF. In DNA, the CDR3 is TGTGCCAGCAGCCCCACAGGGGGCTATGTGAACACTGAAGCTTTCTTT.